The 26 T cell receptor beta chains reported below all come from one sample, sequenced in a study of blood T cells in healthy people across ages (dated by TCRdb to the mid-2010s). Libraries were made using 5' RACE. For sequencing, an Illumina HiSeq 2500 was employed. The second PCR ran for about 6 to 11 cycles and used a J-beta primer mix along with a sample-barcoded 5' primer. TCRdb applied fastp at Q25 and MiXCR to the public reads, then kept only in-frame beta chains. Under each unique CDR3 protein, matching rows form one entry showing the most common genes and DNA. This sample has about 580,000 distinct CDR3 sequences in its table, and more than 45% of those were observed once. 20% to 25% of the sample comes from the top ten. The specimen sequenced was blood. These receptors were taken from a man older than 75 in good health.

This clonotype was picked up a small number of times. The chain joins TRBV5-1 to TRBJ2-1; 10 bases fit TRBD2. V lost 1 base to trimming and J lost 8 bases; unmatched junction nucleotides: 6. In germline, CDR1 is SGHRS, CDR2 YFSETQ. The CDR3 length is 15 residues. CDR3 DNA sequence: TGCGCCAGCAGCTTGCTAAGCGGGGGGGCCGATGAGCAGTTCTTC. Its translation: CASSLLSGGADEQFF.

This clonotype appeared once. The rearrangement links TRBV7-9 to TRBJ1-4; 7 nucleotides match TRBD1. V was clipped by 5 bases and J by 12 bases; unmatched bases: 12. There are 14 residues in the CDR3. Germline V gene sequence: CDR1 SEHNR, CDR2 FQNEAQ (reference sequence). Here the CDR3 reads CASSEDRLNRELFF. In nucleotides, the CDR3 is TGTGCCAGCAGCGAGGACAGGTTGAATAGGGAACTGTTTTTT.

This clonotype turned up a few times. The rearrangement uses TRBV7-2 and TRBJ1-2, with D uncertain. Deletions cut 3 bases from V and 3 bases from J, with 8 bases between. Germline values: CDR1 SGHTA, CDR2 FQGNSA. This CDR3 contains 13 residues. CDR3: CASSFSSYYGYTF. The CDR3 DNA is TGTGCCAGCAGCTTTAGCTCGTACTATGGCTACACCTTC. The full variable domain, with the rest looked up from reference TRBV7-2 and TRBJ1-2, is GAGVSQSPSNKVTEKGKDVELRCDPISGHTALYWYRQSLGQGLEFLIYFQGNSAPDKSGLPSDRFSAERTGGSVSTLTIQRTQQEDSAVYLCASSFSSYYGYTFGSGTRLTVV.

This clonotype was detected a few times. The chain carries TRBV7-9 and TRBJ2-1; D is ambiguous. The CDR3 is made up of 16 amino acids. Germline V gives CDR1 SEHNR, CDR2 FQNEAQ (reference sequence). V was shortened by 3 bases and J by 2 bases, with 14 bases between the two germline ends. The DNA of the CDR3 is TGTGCCAGCAGCTTTGTTGTGGGCTTCACCTACAATGAGCAGTTCTTC. Its protein is CASSFVVGFTYNEQFF.

This clonotype appeared a few times. The chain has TRBV20-1 and TRBJ1-5; D is possibly TRBD1 (5 bases). V was cut by 5 bases and J by 1 base, with 6 bases left in between. Germline V lookup: CDR1 DFQATT, CDR2 SNEGSKA (reference sequence). The CDR3 loop spans 12 amino acids. CDR3 nucleotides: TGCAGTGCTTGGGACAGCAATCAGCCCCAGCATTTT. The encoded protein is CSAWDSNQPQHF.

The chain joins TRBV9 to TRBJ2-7; D ambiguous. V lost 3 bases, J lost 2 bases, and 12 bases lay in between. Germline CDR1 is SGDLS and CDR2 is YYNGEE. This CDR3 comprises 14 residues. The CDR3: CASSAGTPAYEQYF. CDR3 nucleotide sequence: TGTGCCAGCAGCGCCGGTACACCGGCCTACGAGCAGTACTTC.

J is TRBJ2-7 and V is TRBV7-3, with D tentatively TRBD1 (6 bases). Per the germline V gene, CDR1 is SGHTA and CDR2 is FQGTGA. The CDR3 runs 14 residues. With 5 bases removed from V and 5 bases from J, the gap between germline ends came to 16 bases. The CDR3 coding sequence is TGTGCCAGCAGCCTACAGGGACCCACCCACGAGCAGTACTTC. Its protein is CASSLQGPTHEQYF.

The CDR3, as DNA: TGTGCCAGCAGCTCTAGGACAGGGGGCGTTTGGAACACTGAAGCTTTCTTT. This encodes CASSSRTGGVWNTEAFF. The V call is TRBV11-2, the J call TRBJ1-1, with 11 bases matching TRBD1. Germline CDR1 reads SGHAT; CDR2 reads FQNNGV. The CDR3 runs to 17 residues. Trimming cost V 4 bases and J 1 base; bases outside gene matches: 8.

The CDR3 region has the DNA TGTGCCAGCTCACCACAGGACGGAGCGTTCGGTGGCTACACCTTC. It specifies CASSPQDGAFGGYTF. The V gene is TRBV18, the J gene TRBJ1-2; D unclear. Trimming shortened V by 1 base and J by 7 bases, and 16 bases separated the two germline ends. Looked up from germline, CDR1 is KGHSH and CDR2 is LQKENI. The CDR3 loop spans 15 amino acids.

This chain uses TRBV20-1 with TRBJ2-7, with D unclear. The CDR3 is 12 amino acids. CDR1 and CDR2 from the germline V gene are DFQATT and SNEGSKA (reference sequence). Trimming removed 3 bases at V and 5 bases at J, with 11 bases between. CDR3 nucleotides: TGCAGTGCTAGCCCCTACCTCGACGAGCAGTACTTC. Its protein is CSASPYLDEQYF.

The chain combines TRBV27 with TRBJ2-5; 9 nucleotides match TRBD2. The CDR3 covers 15 residues. From germline, CDR1 is MNHEY and CDR2 SMNVEV (reference sequence). The V and J ends lost 2 bases and 6 bases, in that order; junction bases with no gene match: 7. CDR3 sequence (DNA): TGTGCCAGCAGTTTAGGGGGACTAGCCGGGCAGACCCAGTACTTC. Its protein product is CASSLGGLAGQTQYF.

Comment on this clonotype: One junction end disagrees with the germline gene, perhaps due to a read error. The chain couples TRBV20-1 to TRBJ2-6, with 7 bases lining up with TRBD1. This CDR3 contains 15 residues. From germline, CDR1 is DFQATT and CDR2 SNEGSKA (reference sequence). The CDR3 here is CSAQTGTAGANALTF. In nucleotides, the CDR3 is TGCAGTGCTCAGACAGGGACCGCTGGGGCCAACGCCCTGACTTTC.

For this clonotype: An end of the junction differs from the germline gene, which may be a read error. The chain has TRBV28 and TRBJ2-7; 9 nucleotides match TRBD2. The CDR3 is 14 residues long. CDR1 is MDHEN, CDR2 SYDVKM, per germline. DNA for the CDR3: TGTGCCGGCAGGGCCGGGACTAGCCCCTACGAGCAGTACTTC. This codes for CAGRAGTSPYEQYF. Full variable domain (missing parts from reference TRBV28 and TRBJ2-7): DVKVTQSSRYLVKRTGEKVFLECVQDMDHENMFWYRQDPGLGLRLIYFSYDVKMKEKGDIPEGYSVSREKKERFSLILESASTNQTSMYLCAGRAGTSPYEQYFGPGTRLTVT.

This clonotype appeared many times. The J gene is TRBJ2-3, the V gene TRBV6-6, with TRBD1 as a possible D gene (5 bases). The germline gives CDR1 MNHNY, CDR2 SVGAGI (reference sequence). This CDR3 is 14 amino acids long. The V end was cut by 7 bases, the J end by 2 bases, with 13 bases between. The CDR3 bases are TGTGCCAGCATAGGGGCGCCCATCACAGATACGCAGTATTTT. The encoded protein is CASIGAPITDTQYF.

The V call is TRBV7-8, the J call TRBJ1-4; no clear D. V was cut by 3 bases and J by 2 bases, with 7 bases left in between. This CDR3 spans 14 amino acids. The V gene's germline CDR1 is SGHVS and CDR2 FQNEAQ. Here the CDR3 DNA reads TGTGCCAGCAGCTTTTTAGTGACTAATGAAAAACTGTTTTTT. Its translation is CASSFLVTNEKLFF.

In its sample, this clonotype was seen a few times. The gene calls are TRBV7-2 and TRBJ2-7, with 9 bases fitting TRBD2. Trimming took 2 bases from V and 6 from J; bases not matched to a gene: 11. The CDR3 is 16 amino acids. In germline, CDR1 is SGHTA, CDR2 FQGNSA. The CDR3 coding sequence is TGTGCCAGCAGCTTACGAGGTGGTAGCGGGAGCCCCGAGCAGTACTTC. It specifies CASSLRGGSGSPEQYF. Variable domain in full (rest from reference TRBV7-2 and TRBJ2-7): GAGVSQSPSNKVTEKGKDVELRCDPISGHTALYWYRQSLGQGLEFLIYFQGNSAPDKSGLPSDRFSAERTGGSVSTLTIQRTQQEDSAVYLCASSLRGGSGSPEQYFGPGTRLTVT.

This clonotype was recorded many times. V and J are TRBV6-5 and TRBJ2-1, with a possible D match to TRBD2 (5 bases). Looked up from germline, CDR1 is MNHEY and CDR2 is SVGAGI. With 6 bases removed from V and 12 bases from J, the gap between germline ends came to 12 bases. This CDR3 region has 11 residues. The CDR3 protein is CASRGALAQFF. Written as DNA, the CDR3 is TGTGCCAGCAGGGGAGCTCTGGCGCAGTTCTTC.

The CDR3 DNA reads TGTGCCAGCACCTTGGATGGGTTACCTAATGAAAAACTGTTTTTT. Amino acid sequence: CASTLDGLPNEKLFF. This chain links TRBV6-6 with TRBJ1-4; the D is unclear. From germline, CDR1 is MNHNY and CDR2 SVGAGI (reference sequence). The CDR3 loop spans 15 amino acids. V was pared by 7 bases and J by 3 bases, with 15 bases between.

The genes are TRBV7-9 and TRBJ2-1, with 9 bases identical to TRBD2. The CDR3 has 15 amino acids. Germline CDR1 is SEHNR and CDR2 is FQNEAQ (reference sequence). After removal of 1 base from V and 4 bases from J, the junction contained 2 bases not matched to a gene. The CDR3 coding sequence is TGTGCCAGCAGCTTAGTTCTAGCGGGATACAATGAGCAGTTCTTC. It specifies CASSLVLAGYNEQFF.

The table lists this clonotype with many counts. The CDR3 bases are TGTGCCAGCAGTTACTCGTATGGCCCGAGGGTCCATGAGCAGTTCTTC. Its translation: CASSYSYGPRVHEQFF. J is TRBJ2-1 and V is TRBV6-5; tentatively, D is TRBD2 (5 bases). Between the trimmed V and J ends, which lost 0 bases and 8 bases, there was a span of 17 bases. Per the germline V gene, CDR1 is MNHEY and CDR2 is SVGAGI. CDR3 length: 16 amino acids.

The CDR3 reads CAWSVSAPWNIQYF. CDR3 in DNA: TGTGCCTGGAGTGTAAGCGCACCGTGGAACATTCAGTACTTC. The chain employs TRBV30 and TRBJ2-4; D is uncertain. CDR1 and CDR2 (germline): GTSNPN, SVGIG (reference sequence). The V gene lost 0 bases and the J gene lost 7 bases, with 13 bases spanning the gap. This CDR3 comprises 14 residues. The whole variable domain, remainder taken from reference TRBV30 and TRBJ2-4, is SQTIHQWPATLVQPVGSPLSLECTVEGTSNPNLYWYRQAAGRGLQLLFYSVGIGQISSEVPQNLSASRPQDRQFILSSKKLLLSDSGFYLCAWSVSAPWNIQYFGAGTRLSVL.

The chain is built from TRBV4-3 and TRBJ2-3, with D tentatively TRBD1 (5 bases). CDR1 is LGHNA and CDR2 is YSLEER in the germline V gene. The CDR3 has 19 amino acids. V was trimmed by 0 bases and J by 4 bases, leaving 23 bases between them. The CDR3 region is CASSQDLSRQGWSADTQYF. CDR3 in DNA: TGCGCCAGCAGCCAAGATTTGTCCAGGCAGGGCTGGAGTGCAGATACGCAGTATTTT.

V gene TRBV7-9 combines with J gene TRBJ2-7, with 9 bases identical to TRBD1. The CDR3 is made up of 14 amino acids. Losses at the gene ends were 5 bases for V and 5 bases for J; bases not matched to a gene: 7. Germline V gives CDR1 SEHNR, CDR2 FQNEAQ (reference sequence). The CDR3 bases are TGTGCCAGCAGCCCATTGGACAGGGGCCACGAGCAGTACTTC. Protein product: CASSPLDRGHEQYF.

J is TRBJ2-5 and V is TRBV6-2 or TRBV6-3, with 11 bases aligning to TRBD2. Germline V gives CDR1 MNHEY, CDR2 SVGEGT. V lost 7 bases to trimming and J lost 11 bases; unmatched junction nucleotides: 12. CDR3 length equals 14 residues. The CDR3 region is CASKPTSGNREQYF. The CDR3 bases are TGTGCCAGCAAACCGACTAGCGGGAATAGGGAGCAGTACTTC.

The chain uses TRBV27 and TRBJ2-7; 9 bases are a match to TRBD1. The V segment lost 7 bases and the J segment 2 bases; nucleotides outside the gene matches: 9. Germline V CDR1 and CDR2: MNHEY, SMNVEV (reference sequence). CDR3 length: 15 amino acids. The CDR3 sequence: CASKVRDRATYEQYF. For the CDR3, the DNA is TGTGCCAGCAAAGTGAGGGACAGGGCCACCTACGAGCAGTACTTC.

This clonotype was detected only a few times. This chain uses TRBV5-1 with TRBJ2-3; 13 positions match TRBD2. Germline V gene sequence: CDR1 SGHRS, CDR2 YFSETQ. V was pared by 3 bases and J by 0 bases, with 4 bases of the junction left unmatched. This CDR3 has 17 amino acids. CDR3 amino acids: CASSWGTSGTSTDTQYF. CDR3 nucleotides: TGCGCCAGCAGCTGGGGGACTAGCGGGACGAGCACAGATACGCAGTATTTT.